Listed below are T cell receptor beta chains from one sample, sequenced in a study of T cell changes during pregnancy in multiple sclerosis. Assay used: immunoSEQ multiplex PCR; TCRdb lists only in-frame clones, some missing. The table records 39,000 or so clones, about nine tenths of them present only once. The source material was CD8+ T cells from peripheral blood mononuclear cells, sampled before pregnancy. The receptor source for this set is a female donor with multiple sclerosis, enrolled in a pregnancy study. Each CDR3 is given with its conserved first and last residue. D genes are given only for firm matches. Not all rows give a size; the values are once, few, many and, for expanded clones, a class.

TRBV9	.	.	TRBJ2-3	CASSGPLLRDTQYF	TGTGCCAGCAGCGGCCCCCTTTTGAGGGATACGCAGTATTTT
TRBV2	.	.	TRBJ2-7	CASSETGSYEQYF	TGTGCCAGCAGTGAAACAGGAAGCTACGAGCAGTACTTC
TRBV9	.	.	TRBJ1-2	CASSSRQAIYGYTF	TGTGCCAGCAGCTCCCGACAGGCAATCTATGGCTACACCTTC
TRBV5-1	TRBD2	.	TRBJ2-1	CASSLALAGGQYNEQFF	TGCGCCAGCAGCTTGGCCCTAGCGGGGGGCCAATACAATGAGCAGTTCTTC
TRBV6-1	.	.	TRBJ1-4	CAVITGRLNEKLFF	TGTGCCGTAATAACAGGGCGCTTAAATGAAAAACTGTTTTTT
TRBV28	TRBD1	.	TRBJ1-3	CASSLATGYGNTIYF	TGTGCCAGCAGTTTAGCGACAGGGTATGGAAACACCATATATTTT
TRBV6-1	TRBD1	.	TRBJ1-5	CASSERPQGVKNQPQHF	TGTGCCAGCAGTGAACGCCCACAGGGGGTTAAGAATCAGCCCCAGCATTTT
TRBV7-8	.	.	TRBJ1-4	CASSLAGLSGVANEKLFF	TGTGCCAGCAGCTTAGCGGGGCTTAGCGGGGTGGCTAATGAAAAACTGTTTTTT
TRBV5-6	.	few	TRBJ1-1	CASSLQNMNTEAFF	TGTGCCAGCAGCTTACAGAACATGAACACTGAAGCTTTCTTT
TRBV9	TRBD2	.	TRBJ2-7	CASSVDLAGGQRQYF	TGTGCCAGCAGCGTTGATTTAGCGGGGGGCCAAAGGCAGTACTTC
TRBV27	.	.	TRBJ1-2	CASSLGGNYRKGYTF	TGTGCCAGCAGTTTAGGAGGAAACTATAGAAAGGGCTACACCTTC
TRBV28	TRBD2	.	TRBJ2-1	CASRGLAGGEQFF	TGTGCCAGCCGAGGACTAGCGGGAGGTGAGCAGTTCTTC
TRBV29-1	TRBD2	.	TRBJ2-1	CSVRTSGGDSYNEQFF	TGCAGCGTTCGGACTAGCGGGGGGGACTCCTACAATGAGCAGTTCTTC
TRBV4-1	.	once	TRBJ2-7	CASSRGLGYEQYF	TGCGCCAGCAGCCGGGGCTTAGGCTACGAGCAGTACTTC
TRBV7-3	.	.	TRBJ1-1	CASSLLTGMNTEAFF	TGTGCCAGCAGCTTACTGACAGGAATGAACACTGAAGCTTTCTTT
TRBV10-3	.	.	TRBJ2-3	CAIAGQGGREDTQYF	TGTGCCATCGCTGGGCAGGGAGGACGGGAAGATACGCAGTATTTT
TRBV13	.	.	TRBJ2-1	CASSLGSGGSEQFF	TGTGCCAGCAGCTTAGGTTCCGGGGGTTCTGAGCAGTTCTTC
TRBV4-1	TRBD2	.	TRBJ2-1	CASSQEREGGRGQFF	TGCGCCAGCAGCCAAGAGCGGGAGGGCGGGAGAGGGCAGTTCTTC
TRBV27	TRBD1	.	TRBJ1-1	CASSSWTGGTEAFF	TGTGCCAGCAGTTCATGGACAGGGGGCACTGAAGCTTTCTTT
TRBV7-6	TRBD2	.	TRBJ2-3	CASSPPGGIEGDTQYF	TGTGCCAGCAGCCCCCCGGGGGGGATAGAAGGAGATACGCAGTATTTT
TRBV4-2	.	.	TRBJ2-7	CASSTFGGAYEQYF	TGTGCCAGCAGCACCTTTGGCGGCGCCTACGAGCAGTACTTC
TRBV13	TRBD1	.	TRBJ2-7	CASSLSRGPFHEQYF	TGTGCCAGCAGCTTATCAAGGGGGCCCTTCCACGAGCAGTACTTC
TRBV9	TRBD2	.	TRBJ2-1	CASSPTSGGYNEQFF	TGTGCCAGCAGCCCGACTAGCGGGGGCTACAATGAGCAGTTCTTC
TRBV9	TRBD1	.	TRBJ2-1	CASSGQTGIHNEQFF	TGTGCCAGCAGCGGACAGACAGGGATCCACAATGAGCAGTTCTTC
TRBV9	.	.	TRBJ2-2	CASRDIITGELFF	TGTGCCAGCCGGGACATCATCACCGGGGAGCTGTTTTTT
TRBV6-5	.	.	TRBJ2-7	CASSYGRGILYEQYF	TGTGCCAGCAGTTACGGGAGAGGGATTCTCTACGAGCAGTACTTC
TRBV13	.	.	TRBJ2-6	CASSFFRRGANVLTF	TGTGCCAGCAGCTTTTTCCGGCGGGGGGCCAACGTCCTGACTTTC
TRBV7-9	.	.	TRBJ1-2	CASSPPGNYGYTF	TGTGCCAGCAGCCCACCCGGGAACTATGGCTACACCTTC
TRBV21-1	.	.	TRBJ1-3	CASSLKSGQLSGNTIYF	TGTGCCAGCAGCTTAAAATCGGGACAGCTCTCTGGAAACACCATATATTTT
TRBV7-2	TRBD1	.	TRBJ1-1	CASSLAGGNTEAFF	TGTGCCAGCAGCTTAGCAGGGGGCAACACTGAAGCTTTCTTT
TRBV15	.	once	TRBJ1-5	CATSIHRVGNQPQHF	TGTGCCACCAGCATTCACAGGGTGGGGAATCAGCCCCAGCATTTT
TRBV5-4	.	.	TRBJ2-1	CASSTPEGVAYNEQFF	TGTGCCAGCAGCACGCCCGAAGGGGTAGCTTACAATGAGCAGTTCTTC
TRBV7-7	TRBD1	.	TRBJ2-7	CASSRIKGASYEQYF	TGTGCCAGCAGCAGGATAAAGGGGGCCTCCTACGAGCAGTACTTC